Below, 29 T cell receptor beta chains from the same sample are listed, as sequenced in a study of T cells after yellow fever vaccination. TCRdb reprocessed the 5' RACE reads via MiXCR and lists one record per CDR3 protein. The profile covers tens of thousands of distinct CDR3 sequences, with 6.3% appearing a single time and around 25% taken by the ten largest. The sequenced sample was PBMCs, either bulk or a sorted T-cell subset (CD4+, CD8+, memory, or dextramer-sorted; not recorded which), obtained on the day of the yellow fever booster vaccination. These receptors all come from a man aged 25 to 45 who received the YFV17D yellow fever vaccine.

Many counts were recorded for this clonotype. The rearrangement links TRBV3-1 to TRBJ2-2; maybe TRBD1 (6 bases). The CDR3 runs to 15 residues. V lost 4 bases to trimming and J lost 7 bases, with 16 bases between them. Germline lookup yields CDR1 LGHDT and CDR2 YNNKEL (reference sequence). The CDR3 reads CASSRQVMGGGELFF. The DNA of the CDR3 is TGTGCCAGCAGCCGACAGGTGATGGGCGGCGGGGAGCTGTTTTTT.

In this sample, this clonotype turned up many times. This chain joins TRBV10-1 and TRBJ2-3; TRBD1 matches 10 bases. This CDR3 has 15 amino acids. Germline CDR1 WNHNN, CDR2 SYGVQD (reference sequence). The junction had 1 base not matched to a gene; V was cut back by 3 bases and J by 1 base. The CDR3 loop is CASSEGTGGTDTQYF. The CDR3, as DNA: TGCGCCAGCAGTGAAGGGACAGGGGGCACAGATACGCAGTATTTT.

This clonotype was detected many times. The chain carries TRBV12-3 or TRBV12-4 and TRBJ1-2; TRBD1 aligns across 7 bases. V shed 6 bases and J 3 bases; nucleotides not matched to a gene: 4. The CDR3 contains 13 residues. The CDR3 region has the DNA TGTGCCAGCAGACTGACAGGGCACTATGGCTACACCTTC. It yields the protein CASRLTGHYGYTF.

In its sample, this clonotype was seen many times. The V gene is TRBV7-9, the J gene TRBJ1-1; D is unresolved. V lost 5 bases, J lost 0 bases, and 13 bases lay in between. The CDR3 runs to 15 residues. Germline loops: CDR1 SEHNR, CDR2 FQNEAQ (reference sequence). The CDR3 bases are TGTGCCAGCAGCCCGGGGTCAGCACTGAACACTGAAGCTTTCTTT. Its protein is CASSPGSALNTEAFF.

This clonotype has ten or more counts. The chain carries TRBV9 and TRBJ1-4; D not certain. The length of the CDR3 is 14 residues. CDR1 is SGDLS and CDR2 is YYNGEE in the germline V gene. V lost 2 bases, J lost 6 bases, and 11 bases lay in between. Here the CDR3 reads CASSVASRDEKLFF. CDR3 sequence (DNA): TGTGCCAGCAGCGTTGCCTCGAGAGATGAAAAACTGTTTTTT.

The chain uses TRBV5-6 and TRBJ2-3; the D gene could be TRBD1 or TRBD2 (6 bases each). This CDR3 comprises 14 residues. The V end lost 4 bases, the J end lost 2 bases, and 11 bases lay between the germline ends. Germline-derived CDR1 and CDR2 are SGHDT and YYEEEE. The CDR3 coding sequence is TGTGCCAGCAGCAAGGGGGAGGCCACAGATACGCAGTATTTT. It codes for CASSKGEATDTQYF. Full variable domain (missing parts from reference TRBV5-6 and TRBJ2-3): DAGVTQSPTHLIKTRGQQVTLRCSPKSGHDTVSWYQQALGQGPQFIFQYYEEEERQRGNFPDRFSGHQFPNYSSELNVNALLLGDSALYLCASSKGEATDTQYFGPGTRLTVL.

This clonotype occurred a few times. CDR3 nucleotide sequence: TGTGCCAGCAACTGGGACAGGGGCGAAGATACGCAGTATTTT. Translation: CASNWDRGEDTQYF. The chain carries TRBV2 and TRBJ2-3, with 10 positions matching TRBD1. The CDR3 extends over 14 amino acids. The germline V gene encodes CDR1 SNHLY and CDR2 FYNNEI. Trimming at V came to 7 bases and at J to 5 bases, leaving 6 bases not matched to a gene.

This clonotype is termed medium-sized. The genes are TRBV30 and TRBJ1-2, with a weak D call TRBD1 (5 bases). V lost 2 bases to trimming and J lost 0 bases, with 10 bases between them. This CDR3 is built from 14 residues. Germline V gene lookup returns CDR1 GTSNPN and CDR2 SVGIG (reference sequence). CDR3 sequence: CAWSWDRSNYGYTF. In DNA form, the CDR3 reads TGTGCCTGGAGTTGGGACCGTTCTAACTATGGCTACACCTTC.

This clonotype was seen ten or more times. J is TRBJ2-3 and V is TRBV4-2, with TRBD2 matching over 7 bases. Looked up from germline, CDR1 is LGHNA and CDR2 is YNFKEQ. The V segment lost 1 base and the J segment 3 bases; nucleotides outside the gene matches: 4. CDR3 length equals 15 residues. The CDR3 DNA reads as TGTGCCAGCAGCCAAGGGGGGGGACCGACAGATACGCAGTATTTT. Translation: CASSQGGGPTDTQYF.

This clonotype was counted between two and nine times. The rearrangement uses TRBV29-1 and TRBJ2-1, with D unclear. Germline V gene data show CDR1 as SQVTM and CDR2 as ANQGSEA. Trimming cost V 2 bases and J 3 bases, with 11 bases left between them. This CDR3 contains 14 residues. The CDR3 region has the DNA TGCAGCGTTGAAAACGACTCAGACTACAATGAGCAGTTCTTC. It is translated as CSVENDSDYNEQFF.

The chain carries TRBV11-2 and TRBJ2-7, with TRBD2 matching 9 bases. V lost 4 bases and J lost 2; bases outside the gene matches: 15. Germline loops: CDR1 SGHAT, CDR2 FQNNGV. This CDR3 is 18 amino acids long. Here the CDR3 reads CASSSRTPGAGGPYEQYF. CDR3 nucleotides: TGTGCCAGCAGCTCCCGGACACCGGGGGCGGGAGGGCCCTACGAGCAGTACTTC.

The sample holds many counts of this clonotype. The rearrangement uses TRBV10-3 and TRBJ2-1; D not resolved. V lost 4 bases and J 1 base, leaving 5 bases between the germline ends. The CDR3 spans 13 residues. Germline assignment: CDR1 ENHRY and CDR2 SYGVKD. CDR3 sequence (DNA): TGTGCCATCAGTGGGAGATCCTACAATGAGCAGTTCTTC. It translates to CAISGRSYNEQFF.

This clonotype was seen at least ten times. The rearrangement uses TRBV13 and TRBJ2-7; no reliable D call. Germline V lookup: CDR1 PRHDT, CDR2 FYEKMQ (reference sequence). Trimming cost V 3 bases and J 1 base, with 10 bases left between them. The length of the CDR3 is 14 residues. CDR3 residues: CASSFNRISYEQYF. The CDR3 DNA follows: TGTGCCAGCAGCTTTAATCGTATATCCTACGAGCAGTACTTC. The variable domain in full, completed from reference TRBV13 and TRBJ2-7, reads AAGVIQSPRHLIKEKRETATLKCYPIPRHDTVYWYQQGPGQDPQFLISFYEKMQSDKGSIPDRFSAQQFSDYHSELNMSSLELGDSALYFCASSFNRISYEQYFGPGTRLTVT.

The chain has TRBV10-3 and TRBJ1-1; D gene unclear. The germline gives CDR1 ENHRY, CDR2 SYGVKD. This CDR3 is 14 amino acids long. Trimming stripped 6 bases from V and 3 bases from J, with 14 bases between. The CDR3 nucleotides are TGTGCCATCAGGAGGGAACGGGAGGACACTGAAGCTTTCTTT. This codes for CAIRREREDTEAFF.

Relative to its sample, this clonotype is large (0.1 to 1%). V gene TRBV7-9 combines with J gene TRBJ1-2, with a tentative D call TRBD1 (5 bases). The CDR3 has 13 amino acids. CDR1 and CDR2 (germline): SEHNR, FQNEAQ (reference sequence). V gave up 5 bases and J gave up 2 bases, with 9 bases separating them. The CDR3 bases are TGTGCCAGCAGCGGGGCCCTCAACTATGGCTACACCTTC. Amino acid sequence: CASSGALNYGYTF. Combining the CDR3 with reference TRBV7-9 and TRBJ1-2 gives the whole variable domain DTGVSQNPRHKITKRGQNVTFRCDPISEHNRLYWYRQTLGQGPEFLTYFQNEAQLEKSRLLSDRFSAERPKGSFSTLEIQRTEQGDSAMYLCASSGALNYGYTFGSGTRLTVV.

This clonotype was found a few times. The CDR3 here is CASSQVDGIYGYTF. CDR3 nucleotide sequence: TGCGCCAGCAGCCAAGTTGATGGGATCTATGGCTACACCTTC. The chain has TRBV4-3 and TRBJ1-2; no definite D call. The V gene's germline CDR1 is LGHNA and CDR2 YSLEER. The CDR3 length is 14 residues. Between the trimmed V and J ends, which lost 1 base and 4 bases, there was a span of 10 bases.

This clonotype showed up just a few times. The chain has TRBV29-1 and TRBJ2-5, with 9 bases that match TRBD2. Trimming took 3 bases from V and 9 from J; bases not matched to a gene: 5. CDR1 is SQVTM, CDR2 ANQGSEA, per germline. This CDR3 is 12 amino acids long. CDR3 sequence: CSVDSSGAAQYF. CDR3 in DNA: TGCAGCGTTGATTCTAGCGGGGCGGCCCAGTACTTC.

Ten or more counts support this clonotype. The chain combines TRBV18 with TRBJ2-1; D is unresolved. The V end was cut by 2 bases, the J end by 4 bases, with 15 bases between. Germline V gene sequence: CDR1 KGHSH, CDR2 LQKENI. The CDR3 is made up of 16 amino acids. This chain's CDR3 is CASSPSWLAEYNEQFF. DNA for the CDR3: TGTGCCAGCTCACCAAGTTGGTTAGCAGAATACAATGAGCAGTTCTTC.

In this sample, this clonotype turned up many times. The rearrangement uses TRBV7-2 and TRBJ2-1; unclear D gene. V lost 4 bases, J lost 11 bases, and 15 bases lay in between. This CDR3 is 13 amino acids long. Germline assignment: CDR1 SGHTA and CDR2 FQGNSA. The CDR3 region has the DNA TGTGCCAGCAGCTCATCCCCGCGGTTGAAGCAGTTCTTC. It is translated as CASSSSPRLKQFF.

This clonotype was detected many times. The V and J genes are TRBV5-6 and TRBJ2-7; D remains ambiguous. The CDR3 extends over 13 amino acids. The germline gives CDR1 SGHDT, CDR2 YYEEEE. The V end lost 2 bases, the J end lost 2 bases, and 8 bases lay between the germline ends. As DNA, the CDR3 is TGTGCCAGCAGCTTAGACACACCCTACGAGCAGTACTTC. Its translation is CASSLDTPYEQYF.

This clonotype turned up a few times. The chain is built from TRBV18 and TRBJ2-5, with a tentative D call TRBD1 (5 bases). Trimming left V 2 bases short and J 5 bases short, with 9 bases between. Germline lookup yields CDR1 KGHSH and CDR2 LQKENI. This CDR3 has 13 residues. CDR3 sequence (DNA): TGTGCCAGCTCACCAAGGCCAGGGGAGACCCAGTACTTC. It translates to CASSPRPGETQYF.

In its sample, this clonotype was seen many times. V usage is TRBV15 and J usage is TRBJ2-7; the D is unclear. The CDR3 is made up of 13 amino acids. The germline CDR1 and CDR2 sequences are LNHNV and YYDKDF (reference sequence). The V end was cut by 5 bases, the J end by 8 bases, with 16 bases between. CDR3 coding DNA: TGTGCCACCAGCCCAGCGCTGGGTTTAAAGCAGTACTTC. Protein: CATSPALGLKQYF.

This clonotype was counted ten times or more. The chain employs TRBV20-1 and TRBJ2-3, with TRBD2 matching over 14 bases. Trimming cost V 3 bases and J 4 bases; bases outside gene matches: 3. CDR1 and CDR2 (germline): DFQATT, SNEGSKA (reference sequence). The CDR3 consists of 15 residues. The CDR3 loop reads CSARTSGRGADTQYF. CDR3 nucleotides: TGCAGTGCTAGGACTAGCGGGAGGGGGGCAGATACGCAGTATTTT.

Here the CDR3 DNA reads TGCAGTGCTCTTCCTACAAGACTAGCGGGAGTCGATACGCAGTATTTT. Translated, it gives CSALPTRLAGVDTQYF. J is TRBJ2-3 and V is TRBV20-1; 12 nucleotides align to TRBD2. The CDR3 extends over 16 amino acids. Germline V gene data show CDR1 as DFQATT and CDR2 as SNEGSKA (reference sequence). Trimming took 5 bases from V and 6 from J; bases not matched to a gene: 12.

This clonotype has a handful of counts. J is TRBJ2-6 and V is TRBV12-5; D gene ambiguous. CDR1 LGHNT and CDR2 FRNRAP come from the germline V gene. Trimming removed 1 base at V and 2 bases at J, with 3 bases between. CDR3 length: 14 amino acids. The CDR3 loop is CASGLGAGANVLTF. As DNA, the CDR3 is TGTGCTAGTGGTTTGGGGGCTGGGGCCAACGTCCTGACTTTC.

This clonotype was seen many times. This chain connects TRBV20-1 to TRBJ2-5; D call uncertain. This CDR3 contains 11 residues. Germline V gene lookup returns CDR1 DFQATT and CDR2 SNEGSKA (reference sequence). V was cut by 0 bases and J by 7 bases, with 6 bases left in between. This CDR3 is CSARDLSTQYF. The CDR3 region has the DNA TGCAGTGCTAGAGATCTATCGACCCAGTACTTC.

This clonotype was counted at least ten times. V usage is TRBV20-1 and J usage is TRBJ2-3; unclear D gene. Germline CDR1 reads DFQATT; CDR2 reads SNEGSKA (reference sequence). The CDR3 spans 12 residues. V was trimmed by 3 bases and J by 4 bases, leaving 8 bases between them. The CDR3 DNA reads as TGCAGTGCTAGGTCCCCAGCAGATACGCAGTATTTT. Protein product: CSARSPADTQYF.

Ten or more counts support this clonotype. The chain uses TRBV20-1 and TRBJ2-1; 9 bases are shared with TRBD1. The V gene's germline CDR1 is DFQATT and CDR2 SNEGSKA (reference sequence). This CDR3 has 15 residues. The V and J ends lost 3 bases and 5 bases, in that order; junction bases with no gene match: 8. CDR3 coding DNA: TGCAGTGCTAGGCCGGGACAGGGATCCGACAATGAGCAGTTCTTC. This translates into CSARPGQGSDNEQFF.

There are many counts of this clonotype. This chain uses TRBV27 with TRBJ2-3; D remains unclear. Germline CDR1 MNHEY, CDR2 SMNVEV (reference sequence). Trimming pared 8 bases from V and 4 bases from J, leaving 16 bases between. This CDR3 region has 14 residues. The CDR3 reads CASAAINRADTQYF. DNA of the CDR3: TGTGCCAGCGCAGCCATTAATCGTGCAGATACGCAGTATTTT.